What follows are 14 T cell receptor beta chains derived from one specimen sequenced in a study of cytomegalovirus exposure and HLA in healthy donors (dated 2017 in TCRdb). Library preparation used the immunoSEQ multiplex PCR assay. A mixture of 60 forward primers for TCR Vbeta segments and 13 reverse primers for TCR Jbeta segments was used in the multiplex PCR. TCRdb retrieved this table from immuneACCESS and kept in-frame rearrangements only. Not all clones are present; in checked studies, unresolved V genes account for under half, and no reason is known for the remainder. Recorded for this sample are about 87,000 clones; about 7.6% of them occurred a single time. The ten largest clones take up 2% to 2.5% of the sample. The sequencing input was PBMCs. These receptors were obtained from a man between 50 and 59 years old in good health and CMV-seronegative.

The chain has TRBV10-2 and TRBJ2-2; 11 bases line up with TRBD2. Per germline, CDR1 WSHSY and CDR2 SAAADI. The CDR3 is 16 residues long. The junction had 3 bases not matched to a gene; V was cut back by 2 bases and J by 4 bases. CDR3 sequence: CASSEPSGGTTGELFF. CDR3 nucleotide sequence: TGCGCCAGCAGTGAGCCTAGCGGGGGGACCACCGGGGAGCTGTTTTTT.

This clone has more than one count but fewer than ten. This chain uses TRBV5-4 with TRBJ2-1, with a weak D call TRBD1 (6 bases). The germline V gene encodes CDR1 SGHNT and CDR2 YYREEE (reference sequence). This CDR3 is built from 15 residues. V dropped 5 bases and J dropped 7 bases, with 19 bases sitting between them. The CDR3 DNA follows: TGTGCCAGCAGTTGGGGCGAGGGGGTGGTTAATGAGCAGTTCTTC. This sequence encodes CASSWGEGVVNEQFF.

This clone was observed a few times. The chain has TRBV7-2 and TRBJ1-5, with TRBD1 as a possible D gene (5 bases). Germline V lookup: CDR1 SGHTA, CDR2 FQGNSA. The CDR3 runs 14 residues. V dropped 2 bases and J dropped 4 bases, with 9 bases sitting between them. The CDR3 reads CASSLLGRNQPQHF. The CDR3 DNA follows: TGTGCCAGCAGCTTATTGGGGCGGAATCAGCCCCAGCATTTT. Variable domain in full (rest from reference TRBV7-2 and TRBJ1-5): GAGVSQSPSNKVTEKGKDVELRCDPISGHTALYWYRQSLGQGLEFLIYFQGNSAPDKSGLPSDRFSAERTGGSVSTLTIQRTQQEDSAVYLCASSLLGRNQPQHFGDGTRLSIL.

This clone was seen more than once but under ten times. The J gene is TRBJ1-5, the V gene TRBV4-1; D possibly corresponds to TRBD1 (5 bases). Trimming removed 5 bases at V and 4 bases at J, with 12 bases between. The CDR3 spans 14 residues. The germline V gene has CDR1 MGHRA and CDR2 YSYEKL. The CDR3 DNA is TGCGCCAGCAGCTCCGGGACTCTTAATCAGCCCCAGCATTTT. This encodes CASSSGTLNQPQHF.

This clone was counted between two and nine times. The V and J genes are TRBV6-6 and TRBJ2-7; D is unresolved. Trimming pared 0 bases from V and 3 bases from J, leaving 9 bases between. CDR3 length equals 14 residues. Germline V CDR1 and CDR2: MNHNY, SVGAGI (reference sequence). As DNA, the CDR3 is TGTGCCAGCAGTTACTCGTTAAAATTCTACGAGCAGTACTTC. Translation: CASSYSLKFYEQYF.

The chain has TRBV6-4 and TRBJ2-2, with D possibly being TRBD1 (5 bases). The V end lost 3 bases, the J end lost 6 bases, and 11 bases lay between the germline ends. The CDR3 has 14 residues. CDR1 is MRHNA and CDR2 is SNTAGT in the germline V gene. CDR3 DNA: TGTGCCAGCAGTGATAGGGGTGGGTCCGGGGAGCTGTTTTTT. It encodes CASSDRGGSGELFF.

This clone was found a few times. The chain has TRBV7-2 and TRBJ2-3, with 10 positions matching TRBD1. CDR3 length: 14 amino acids. Germline-derived CDR1 and CDR2 are SGHTA and FQGNSA. Unmatched junction bases numbered 3, after V lost 6 bases and J lost 3 bases. CDR3 protein: CASRRQGATDTQYF. In DNA, the CDR3 is TGTGCCAGCAGGAGACAGGGGGCGACAGATACGCAGTATTTT.

This clone was detected only a few times. The J gene is TRBJ1-1, the V gene TRBV5-1; TRBD1 might be the D (5 bases). Germline CDR1 is SGHRS and CDR2 is YFSETQ. The CDR3 extends over 14 amino acids. With 3 bases removed from V and 4 bases from J, the gap between germline ends came to 13 bases. DNA for the CDR3: TGCGCCAGCAGCTGGGGGAGGGAGGCCACTGAAGCTTTCTTT. Translating gives CASSWGREATEAFF.

Turning to this clone: At one end the junction does not follow the germline gene, possibly because of a read error. The V and J genes are TRBV6-5 and TRBJ1-3; the D gene is possibly TRBD1 (5 bases). Germline CDR1 and CDR2: MNHEY and SVGAGI. The CDR3 consists of 14 residues. CDR3 bases: TGTGCCAGCTGGGGCCTTACCTCTGGAAACACCGTATATTTT. Its translation: CASWGLTSGNTVYF.

This clone was detected only a few times. The gene calls are TRBV10-3 and TRBJ1-6; a weak D match, TRBD1 (5 bases). With 0 bases removed from V and 8 bases from J, the gap between germline ends came to 8 bases. This CDR3 spans 14 amino acids. Germline V gives CDR1 ENHRY, CDR2 SYGVKD. The CDR3 coding sequence is TGTGCCATCAGTGAGTCAGACAGAGATTCACCCCTCCACTTT. Translated, it gives CAISESDRDSPLHF.

This clone was seen more than once but under ten times. The chain is built from TRBV5-6 and TRBJ2-7; 11 positions match TRBD1. From germline, CDR1 is SGHDT and CDR2 YYEEEE. The length of the CDR3 is 15 residues. V lost 4 bases, J lost 4 bases, and 7 bases stayed unmatched. The CDR3 sequence is CASSPTGTGGYEQYF. CDR3 in DNA: TGTGCCAGCAGCCCCACCGGGACAGGGGGTTACGAGCAGTACTTC.

The V and J genes are TRBV19 and TRBJ2-6, with a possible D match to TRBD2 (6 bases). CDR1 is LNHDA, CDR2 SQIVND, per germline (reference sequence). V dropped 7 bases and J dropped 2 bases, with 18 bases sitting between them. This CDR3 is 17 amino acids long. The chain's CDR3 is CASMRGRDSTGANVLTF. The CDR3 DNA reads TGTGCCAGTATGCGGGGCAGGGATTCTACTGGGGCCAACGTCCTGACTTTC.

The chain combines TRBV6-1 with TRBJ2-2; the D gene is possibly TRBD1 (5 bases). The V and J ends lost 7 bases and 0 bases respectively, with 9 bases between them. This CDR3 contains 14 residues. The V gene's germline CDR1 is MNHNS and CDR2 SASEGT. CDR3 DNA: TGTGCCAGCAAAATGACAGCGAACACCGGGGAGCTGTTTTTT. This sequence encodes CASKMTANTGELFF.

This clone showed up just a few times. The chain recombines TRBV9 with TRBJ2-1; 11 nucleotides agree with TRBD2. V shed 0 bases and J 10 bases; nucleotides not matched to a gene: 9. Germline V gene sequence: CDR1 SGDLS, CDR2 YYNGEE. The CDR3 has 16 residues. CDR3 in DNA: TGTGCCAGCAGCGTAGAAGGGCTAGCGGGGGGATCCGAGCAGTTCTTC. Translated, it gives CASSVEGLAGGSEQFF.